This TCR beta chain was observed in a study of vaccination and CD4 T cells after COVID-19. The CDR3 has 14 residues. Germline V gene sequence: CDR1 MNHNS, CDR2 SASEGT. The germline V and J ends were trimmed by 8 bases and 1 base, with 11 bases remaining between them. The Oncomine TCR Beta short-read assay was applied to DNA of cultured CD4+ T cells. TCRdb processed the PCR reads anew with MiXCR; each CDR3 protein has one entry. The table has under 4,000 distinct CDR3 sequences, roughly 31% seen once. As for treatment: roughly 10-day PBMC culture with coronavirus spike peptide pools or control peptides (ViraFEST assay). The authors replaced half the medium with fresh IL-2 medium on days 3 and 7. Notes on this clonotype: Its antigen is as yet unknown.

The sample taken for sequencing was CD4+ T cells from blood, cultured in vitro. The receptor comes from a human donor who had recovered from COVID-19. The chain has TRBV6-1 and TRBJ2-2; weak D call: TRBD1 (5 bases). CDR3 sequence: CASLDTLNTGELFF. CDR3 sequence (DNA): TGTGCCAGCCTGGACACACTGAACACCGGGGAGCTGTTTTTT.